The 12 T cell receptor beta chains below all came from one sample that was sequenced in a study of T cells in Graves' hyperthyroidism and ophthalmopathy. Amplified TCR beta CDR3 regions came from RNA transcripts. HTBI primers were employed in a first-round RT-PCR of the TCR CDR3. A single record per CDR3 protein comes from TCRdb applying MiXCR to the multiplex PCR reads. Of approximately 400,000 distinct CDR3 sequences listed, 15% to 20% are singletons. The sequenced material came from blood. The origin of the receptors is a woman aged 18-35 years with Graves' hyperthyroidism.

This clonotype came up many times. The chain has TRBV11-2 and TRBJ1-1; D might be TRBD1 (6 bases). Germline loops: CDR1 SGHAT, CDR2 FQNNGV. Trimming pared 1 base from V and 11 bases from J, leaving 20 bases between. The CDR3 is 15 amino acids. The CDR3 sequence is CASSLVADSPFRAFF. The CDR3 bases are TGTGCCAGCAGCTTAGTAGCGGACAGCCCTTTTAGGGCTTTCTTT. The entire variable domain, with the rest obtained from reference TRBV11-2 and TRBJ1-1, is as follows: EAGVAQSPRYKIIEKRQSVAFWCNPISGHATLYWYQQILGQGPKLLIQFQNNGVVDDSQLPKDRFSAERLKGVDSTLKIQPAKLEDSAVYLCASSLVADSPFRAFFGQGTRLTVV.

This rearrangement joins TRBV6-2 or TRBV6-3 to TRBJ2-3; TRBD2 matches at 7 bases. CDR3 length: 17 residues. Germline V CDR1 and CDR2: MNHEY, SVGEGT. With 0 bases clipped from V and 4 bases from J, the junction kept 10 bases outside the gene matches. The CDR3 spells CASSYSTGLAEADTQYF. In DNA, the CDR3 is TGTGCCAGCAGTTACTCCACGGGGCTAGCGGAAGCAGATACGCAGTATTTT.

Only a few counts were recorded for this clonotype. The CDR3 loop is CASSQGAFYGYTF. DNA of the CDR3: TGTGCCAGCAGCCAAGGCGCTTTCTATGGCTACACCTTC. This sequence joins TRBV3-1 and TRBJ1-2; D uncertain. The CDR3 consists of 13 residues. V gave up 1 base and J gave up 4 bases, with 7 bases separating them. Germline lookup yields CDR1 LGHDT and CDR2 YNNKEL (reference sequence).

This clonotype was found many times. The chain couples TRBV5-4 to TRBJ2-7, with 7 nucleotides matching TRBD1. The CDR3 loop spans 15 amino acids. The ends lost 4 bases at V and 0 bases at J; junction bases unmatched: 7. Looked up from germline, CDR1 is SGHNT and CDR2 is YYREEE (reference sequence). In DNA, the CDR3 is TGTGCCAGCAGCCCGAAGACAGGGAGCTCCTACGAGCAGTACTTC. Translation: CASSPKTGSSYEQYF.

In its sample, this clonotype was seen a few times. The chain is built from TRBV19 and TRBJ1-2; possibly TRBD1 for D (6 bases). CDR3 size: 15 residues. Per the germline V gene, CDR1 is LNHDA and CDR2 is SQIVND (reference sequence). The V gene lost 5 bases and the J gene lost 0 bases, with 13 bases spanning the gap. Written as DNA, the CDR3 is TGTGCCAGTAGTCCATGGACAGAAGCTAACTATGGCTACACCTTC. It is translated as CASSPWTEANYGYTF.

Concerning this clonotype: This clone may be a read error of a much larger clone one base away. This chain links TRBV13 with TRBJ2-5; 7 positions match TRBD2. The CDR3 is 14 amino acids. Per germline, CDR1 PRHDT and CDR2 FYEKMQ (reference sequence). The CDR3 coding sequence is TGTGCCATCAGCTCCGGACTAGTTAAGGAGACCCAGTACTTC. As protein: CAISSGLVKETQYF.

There are many counts of this clonotype. V gene TRBV20-1 combines with J gene TRBJ2-2; D unclear. Germline CDR1 and CDR2: DFQATT and SNEGSKA (reference sequence). Trimming took 3 bases from V and 4 from J, leaving 9 bases between them. The CDR3 consists of 13 residues. The DNA for the CDR3 is TGCAGTGCTAGGGGTGATCGCACCGGGGAGCTGTTTTTT. Its translation: CSARGDRTGELFF.

This clonotype has a count of ten or more. V is TRBV30 and J is TRBJ1-6; the D gene is possibly TRBD1 (5 bases). From germline, CDR1 is GTSNPN and CDR2 SVGIG (reference sequence). Deletions cut 3 bases from V and 12 bases from J, with 12 bases between. CDR3 size: 12 residues. Written as DNA, the CDR3 is TGTGCCTGGAGAAGGTGGGGGGAACCCCTCCACTTT. It specifies CAWRRWGEPLHF.

This clonotype was recorded at least ten times. CDR3 sequence: CASSPGPGQGAEGYTF. The DNA for the CDR3 is TGTGCCAGCAGCCCGGGTCCGGGACAGGGGGCAGAGGGCTACACCTTC. The chain recombines TRBV11-1 with TRBJ1-2; 12 nucleotides match TRBD1. Per germline, CDR1 SGHAT and CDR2 FQDESV (reference sequence). V shed 5 bases, J shed 8 bases, and the junction held 12 bases outside the gene matches. The CDR3 contains 16 residues. The full variable domain, in which reference TRBV11-1 and TRBJ1-2 provide the parts outside the CDR3, is EAEVAQSPRYKITEKSQAVAFWCDPISGHATLYWYRQILGQGPELLVQFQDESVVDDSQLPKDRFSAERLKGVDSTLKIQPAELGDSAMYLCASSPGPGQGAEGYTFGSGTRLTVV.

This clonotype has a handful of counts. The rearrangement links TRBV6-1 to TRBJ2-7; possibly TRBD1 for D (6 bases). CDR3 length: 15 residues. The germline V gene has CDR1 MNHNS and CDR2 SASEGT. Trimming cost V 7 bases and J 7 bases, with 23 bases left between them. The CDR3: CASILRDTGLGEQYF. The CDR3 DNA follows: TGTGCCAGCATCCTCCGGGACACCGGCTTGGGTGAGCAGTACTTC.

The gene calls are TRBV6-1 and TRBJ2-7, with 7 nucleotides matching TRBD1. The CDR3 is 17 residues long. After removal of 2 bases from V and 0 bases from J, the junction contained 10 bases not matched to a gene. Germline assignment: CDR1 MNHNS and CDR2 SASEGT. CDR3 nucleotide sequence: TGTGCCAGCAGTGAACACCGGACAGGCCAACTCTCCTACGAGCAGTACTTC. Translated, it gives CASSEHRTGQLSYEQYF.

This clonotype occurred many times. V gene TRBV29-1 combines with J gene TRBJ2-7; D is possibly TRBD1 or TRBD2 (5 bases each). The CDR3 covers 12 residues. V lost 6 bases, J lost 7 bases, and 16 bases lay in between. CDR1 is SQVTM and CDR2 is ANQGSEA in the germline V gene. In DNA form, the CDR3 reads TGCAGCGTGGGGGACGCCGGAAGGGAGCAGTACTTC. This gives the protein CSVGDAGREQYF.